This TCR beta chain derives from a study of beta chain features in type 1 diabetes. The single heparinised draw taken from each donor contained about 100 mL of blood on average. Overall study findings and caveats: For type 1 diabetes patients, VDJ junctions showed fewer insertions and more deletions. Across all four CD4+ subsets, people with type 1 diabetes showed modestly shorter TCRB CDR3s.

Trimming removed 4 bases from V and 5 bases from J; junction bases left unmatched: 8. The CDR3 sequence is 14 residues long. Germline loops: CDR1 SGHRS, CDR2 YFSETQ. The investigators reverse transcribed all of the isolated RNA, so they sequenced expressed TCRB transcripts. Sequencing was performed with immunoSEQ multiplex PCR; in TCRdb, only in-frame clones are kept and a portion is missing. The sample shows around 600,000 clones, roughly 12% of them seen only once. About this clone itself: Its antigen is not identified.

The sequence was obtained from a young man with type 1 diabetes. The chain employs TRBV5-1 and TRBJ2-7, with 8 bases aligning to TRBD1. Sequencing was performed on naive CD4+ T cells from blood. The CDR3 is CASSHGQGNNEQYF. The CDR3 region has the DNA TGCGCCAGCAGCCATGGACAGGGCAACAACGAGCAGTACTTC.